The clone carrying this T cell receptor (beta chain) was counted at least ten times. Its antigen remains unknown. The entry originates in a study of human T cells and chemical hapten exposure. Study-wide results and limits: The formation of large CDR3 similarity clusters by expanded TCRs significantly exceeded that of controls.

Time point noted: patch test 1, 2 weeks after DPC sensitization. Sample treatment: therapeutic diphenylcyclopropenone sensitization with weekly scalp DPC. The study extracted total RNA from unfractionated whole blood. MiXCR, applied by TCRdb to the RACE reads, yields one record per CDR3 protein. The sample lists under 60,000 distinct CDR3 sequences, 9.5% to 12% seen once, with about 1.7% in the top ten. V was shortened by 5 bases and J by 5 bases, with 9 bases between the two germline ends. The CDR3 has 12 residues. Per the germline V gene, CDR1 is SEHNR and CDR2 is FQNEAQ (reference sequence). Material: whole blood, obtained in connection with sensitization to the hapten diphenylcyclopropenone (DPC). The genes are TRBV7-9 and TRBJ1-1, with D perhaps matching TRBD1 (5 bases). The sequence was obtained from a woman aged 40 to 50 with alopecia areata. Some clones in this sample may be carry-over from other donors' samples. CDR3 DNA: TGTGCCAGCAGCCCAGAGGGGACTGAAGCTTTCTTT. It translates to CASSPEGTEAFF.